A single sample gave rise to the 5 T cell receptor beta chains below, sequenced in a study of cytomegalovirus exposure and HLA in healthy donors (dated by TCRdb to 2016 to 2017). The library relied on the immunoSEQ multiplex PCR assay. The multiplex PCR relied on a mix of 60 forward primers for TCR Vbeta segments and 13 reverse primers for TCR Jbeta segments. In its TCRdb copy, this immuneACCESS table keeps in-frame sequences only and misses some clones. Where compared with another copy, unresolved V genes explain less than half of these, and the others have no known cause. In this sample the table shows some 130,000 clones, roughly four fifths of which occur a single time. Together, the top ten hold 8.1% of the sample. Sequencing was performed on PBMCs. These receptors were obtained from a woman aged 45 to 65 in good health and CMV-seropositive.

V and J are TRBV19 and TRBJ1-5, with a tentative D call TRBD1 (5 bases). This CDR3 is 14 amino acids long. V lost 5 bases, J lost 3 bases, and 11 bases lay in between. CDR1 is LNHDA, CDR2 SQIVND, per germline (reference sequence). CDR3 in DNA: TGTGCCAGTAGTCTTCGGGACTACAATCAGCCCCAGCATTTT. It translates to CASSLRDYNQPQHF.

The rearrangement links TRBV14 to TRBJ2-1; D possibly corresponds to TRBD2 (5 bases). The CDR3 spans 16 residues. CDR1 and CDR2 from the germline V gene are SGHDN and FVKESK. V lost 1 base, J lost 4 bases, and 14 bases lay in between. The CDR3 bases are TGTGCCAGCAGCCAAGTCGAGGGTACCCTTTACAATGAGCAGTTCTTC. Translation: CASSQVEGTLYNEQFF.

V is TRBV4-2 and J is TRBJ1-1; a possible D gene is TRBD1 (5 bases). The CDR3 has 14 amino acids. Germline V CDR1 and CDR2: LGHNA, YNFKEQ. The V gene lost 8 bases and the J gene lost 3 bases, with 16 bases spanning the gap. The CDR3: CASRSGPGDTEAFF. The CDR3 DNA follows: TGTGCCAGCCGTTCGGGGCCGGGGGACACTGAAGCTTTCTTT.

The chain joins TRBV7-2 to TRBJ1-5; D possibly corresponds to TRBD1 (5 bases). Trimming removed 2 bases at V and 8 bases at J, with 10 bases between. The V gene's germline CDR1 is SGHTA and CDR2 FQGNSA. This CDR3 comprises 13 residues. This CDR3 reads CASSLSWGEPQHF. In nucleotides, the CDR3 is TGTGCCAGCAGCTTAAGTTGGGGGGAGCCCCAGCATTTT.

The chain employs TRBV19 and TRBJ1-6; 8 bases are a match to TRBD1. Germline V CDR1 and CDR2: LNHDA, SQIVND (reference sequence). Losses at the gene ends were 5 bases for V and 10 bases for J; bases not matched to a gene: 10. The CDR3 spans 15 residues. The CDR3 is CASSPPGQVISPLHF. The DNA of the CDR3 is TGTGCCAGTAGTCCCCCGGGACAGGTAATATCACCCCTCCACTTT. Full variable domain (remainder filled in from reference TRBV19 and TRBJ1-6): DGGITQSPKYLFRKEGQNVTLSCEQNLNHDAMYWYRQDPGQGLRLIYYSQIVNDFQKGDIAEGYSVSREKKESFPLTVTSAQKNPTAFYLCASSPPGQVISPLHFGNGTRLTVT.